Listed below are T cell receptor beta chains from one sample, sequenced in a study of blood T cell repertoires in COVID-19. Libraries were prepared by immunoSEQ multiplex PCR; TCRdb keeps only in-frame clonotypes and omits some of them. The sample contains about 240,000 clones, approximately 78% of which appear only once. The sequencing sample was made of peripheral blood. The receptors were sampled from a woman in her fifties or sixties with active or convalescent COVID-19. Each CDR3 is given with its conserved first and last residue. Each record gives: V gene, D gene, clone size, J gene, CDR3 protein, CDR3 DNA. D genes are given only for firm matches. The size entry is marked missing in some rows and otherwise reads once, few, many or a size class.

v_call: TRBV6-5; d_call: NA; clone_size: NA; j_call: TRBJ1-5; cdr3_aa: CASSYSRNQPQHF; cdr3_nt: TGTGCCAGCAGTTACTCGAGGAATCAGCCCCAGCATTTT
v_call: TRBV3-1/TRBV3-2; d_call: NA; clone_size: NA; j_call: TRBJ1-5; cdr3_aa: CASSQWGGSGNQPQHF; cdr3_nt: TGTGCCAGCAGCCAATGGGGGGGTTCTGGCAATCAGCCCCAGCATTTT
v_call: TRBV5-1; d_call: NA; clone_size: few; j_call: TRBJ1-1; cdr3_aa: CASSPRAAVPEAFF; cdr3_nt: TGCGCCAGCAGCCCCAGGGCGGCCGTACCTGAAGCTTTCTTT
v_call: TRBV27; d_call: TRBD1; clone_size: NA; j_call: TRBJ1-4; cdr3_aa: CASSRDRGREKLFF; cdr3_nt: TGTGCCAGCAGCCGGGACAGGGGGCGAGAAAAACTGTTTTTT
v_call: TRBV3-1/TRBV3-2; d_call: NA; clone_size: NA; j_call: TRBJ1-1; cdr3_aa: CASSYRLGSEAFF; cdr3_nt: TGTGCCAGCAGCTACCGACTTGGGAGTGAAGCTTTCTTT
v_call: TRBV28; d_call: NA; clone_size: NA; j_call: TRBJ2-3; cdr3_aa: CASSLGVVGSTDTQYF; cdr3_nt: TGTGCCAGCAGTCTCGGAGTAGTCGGCTCCACAGATACGCAGTATTTT
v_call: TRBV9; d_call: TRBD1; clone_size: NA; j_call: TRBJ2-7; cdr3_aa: CASSVGSPGGTHEQYF; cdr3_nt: TGTGCCAGCAGCGTTGGGTCGCCAGGGGGAACCCACGAGCAGTACTTC
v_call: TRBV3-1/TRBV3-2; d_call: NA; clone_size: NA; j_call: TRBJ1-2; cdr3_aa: CASSQDSGGYTF; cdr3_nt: TGTGCCAGCAGCCAAGATTCGGGGGGCTACACCTTC
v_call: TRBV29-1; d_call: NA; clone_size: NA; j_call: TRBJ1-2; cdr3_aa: CSVVSDGYTF; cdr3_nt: TGCAGCGTTGTCTCGGATGGCTACACCTTC
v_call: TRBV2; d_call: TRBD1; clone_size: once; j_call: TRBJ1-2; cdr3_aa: CASSGRTGTNYGYTF; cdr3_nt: TGTGCCAGCAGTGGTCGGACAGGAACAAACTATGGCTACACCTTC
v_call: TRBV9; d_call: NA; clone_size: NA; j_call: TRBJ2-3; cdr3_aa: CASSVGTGHLTDTQYF; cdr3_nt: TGTGCCAGCAGCGTAGGTACGGGACACCTCACAGATACGCAGTATTTT
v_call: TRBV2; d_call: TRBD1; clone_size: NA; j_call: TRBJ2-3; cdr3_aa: CASTRDREDTQYF; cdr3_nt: TGTGCCAGCACCCGGGACAGGGAAGATACGCAGTATTTT
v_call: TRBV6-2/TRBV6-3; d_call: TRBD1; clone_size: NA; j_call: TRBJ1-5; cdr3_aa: CASSRQGLGQPQHF; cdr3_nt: TGTGCCAGCAGCCGACAGGGCCTGGGTCAGCCCCAGCATTTT
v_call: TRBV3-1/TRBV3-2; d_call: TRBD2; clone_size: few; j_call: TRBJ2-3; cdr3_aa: CASSHQRGGLVGDTQYF; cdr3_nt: TGTGCCAGCAGCCACCAGCGGGGGGGCCTTGTGGGAGATACGCAGTATTTT
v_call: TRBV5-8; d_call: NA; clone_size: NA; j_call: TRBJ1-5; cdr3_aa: CASSLGRSQPQHF; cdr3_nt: TGTGCCAGCAGCTTGGGTAGGAGCCAGCCCCAGCATTTT
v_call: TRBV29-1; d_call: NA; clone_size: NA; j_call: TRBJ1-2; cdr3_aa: CSVVTGSSYGYTF; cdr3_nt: TGCAGCGTTGTAACAGGATCAAGCTATGGCTACACCTTC
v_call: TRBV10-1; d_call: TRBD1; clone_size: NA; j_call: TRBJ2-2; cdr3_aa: CASSEIGTVSNTGELFF; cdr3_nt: TGCGCCAGCAGTGAGATCGGGACAGTTTCAAACACCGGGGAGCTGTTTTTT
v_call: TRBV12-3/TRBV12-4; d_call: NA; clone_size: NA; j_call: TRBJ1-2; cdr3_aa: CASSLSTGGYTF; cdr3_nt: TGTGCCAGCAGTTTATCGACCGGGGGCTACACCTTC
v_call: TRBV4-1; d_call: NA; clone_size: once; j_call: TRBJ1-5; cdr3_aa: CASSQVYGIYNQPQHF; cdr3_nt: TGCGCCAGCAGCCAGGTTTACGGGATTTACAATCAGCCCCAGCATTTT
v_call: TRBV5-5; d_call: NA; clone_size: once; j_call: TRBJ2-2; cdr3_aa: CASSPREGVTGELFF; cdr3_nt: TGTGCCAGCAGTCCCCGAGAGGGGGTAACCGGGGAGCTGTTTTTT
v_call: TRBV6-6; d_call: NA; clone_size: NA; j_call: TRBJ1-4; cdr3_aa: CASISAGEKLFF; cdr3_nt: TGTGCCAGCATTAGTGCCGGGGAAAAACTGTTTTTT
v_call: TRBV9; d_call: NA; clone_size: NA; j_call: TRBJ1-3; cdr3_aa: CASSLETASGNTIYF; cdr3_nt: TGTGCCAGCAGCCTTGAGACAGCCTCTGGAAACACCATATATTTT
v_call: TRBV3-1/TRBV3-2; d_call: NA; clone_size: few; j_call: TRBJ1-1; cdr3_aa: CASSHNRGNTEAFF; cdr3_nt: TGTGCCAGCAGCCACAATAGGGGAAACACTGAAGCTTTCTTT
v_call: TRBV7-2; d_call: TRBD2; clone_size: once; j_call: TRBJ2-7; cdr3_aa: CASSVSTSGPSYEQYF; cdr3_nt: TGTGCCAGCAGCGTCTCGACTAGCGGGCCCTCCTACGAGCAGTACTTC
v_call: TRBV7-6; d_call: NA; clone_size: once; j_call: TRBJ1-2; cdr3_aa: CASSFNSLYGYTF; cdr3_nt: TGTGCCAGCAGCTTCAACAGCCTCTATGGCTACACCTTC
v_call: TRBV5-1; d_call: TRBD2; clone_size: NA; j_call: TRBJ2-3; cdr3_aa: CASSWTSGGDTQYF; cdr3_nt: TGCGCCAGCAGCTGGACTAGCGGGGGGGATACGCAGTATTTT
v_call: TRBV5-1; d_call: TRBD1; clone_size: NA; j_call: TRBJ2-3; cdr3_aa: CASSQGQNTDTQYF; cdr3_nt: TGCGCCAGCAGCCAGGGACAGAACACAGATACGCAGTATTTT
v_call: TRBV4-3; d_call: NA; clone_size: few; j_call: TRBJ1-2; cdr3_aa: CASSQEAGALGYTF; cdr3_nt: TGCGCCAGCAGCCAAGAGGCGGGGGCGCTTGGCTACACCTTC
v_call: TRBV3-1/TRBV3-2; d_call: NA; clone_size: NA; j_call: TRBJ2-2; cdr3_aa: CASSRRGQGVLNTGELFF; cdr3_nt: TGTGCCAGCAGCCGGCGGGGGCAGGGAGTCCTAAACACCGGGGAGCTGTTTTTT
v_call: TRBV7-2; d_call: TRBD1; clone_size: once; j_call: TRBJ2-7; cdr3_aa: CASSYRDRPYEQYF; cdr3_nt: TGTGCCAGCAGCTACCGGGACAGGCCGTACGAGCAGTACTTC
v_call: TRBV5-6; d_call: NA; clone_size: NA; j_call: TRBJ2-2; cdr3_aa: CASSYLHGIQAGELFF; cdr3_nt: TGTGCCAGCAGTTACTTACACGGAATACAGGCCGGGGAGCTGTTTTTT
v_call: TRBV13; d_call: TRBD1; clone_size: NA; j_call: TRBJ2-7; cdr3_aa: CASSLGAGGIGSSYEQYF; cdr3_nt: TGTGCCAGCAGCTTAGGAGCAGGGGGAATAGGGAGCTCCTACGAGCAGTACTTC
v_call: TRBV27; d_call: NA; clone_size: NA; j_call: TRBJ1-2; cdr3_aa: CASSLDGGLFGAGFRDGYTF; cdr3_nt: TGTGCCAGCAGTTTAGATGGGGGACTTTTCGGGGCAGGGTTTAGGGATGGCTACACCTTC
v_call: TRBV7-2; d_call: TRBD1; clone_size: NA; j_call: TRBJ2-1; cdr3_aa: CASSLAYRGQGVGQFF; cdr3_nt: TGTGCCAGCAGCTTAGCGTATAGGGGACAGGGGGTAGGACAGTTCTTC
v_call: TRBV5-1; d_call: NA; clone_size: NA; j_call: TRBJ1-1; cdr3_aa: CASSLATGTFNTEAFF; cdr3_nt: TGCGCCAGCAGCTTGGCCACCGGGACATTCAACACTGAAGCTTTCTTT
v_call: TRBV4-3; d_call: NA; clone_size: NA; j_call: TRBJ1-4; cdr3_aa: CASSQDSGGEEKLFF; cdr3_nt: TGCGCCAGCAGCCAAGATTCGGGGGGAGAGGAAAAACTGTTTTTT
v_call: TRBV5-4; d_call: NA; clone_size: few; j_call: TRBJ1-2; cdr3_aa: CASRGQGRIYRDTF; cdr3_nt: TGTGCCAGCAGGGGGCAGGGCAGAATCTATAGGGACACCTTC
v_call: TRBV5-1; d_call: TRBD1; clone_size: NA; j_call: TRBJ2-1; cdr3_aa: CASSLAQGAGEQFF; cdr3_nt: TGCGCCAGCAGCTTGGCGCAGGGGGCAGGTGAGCAGTTCTTC
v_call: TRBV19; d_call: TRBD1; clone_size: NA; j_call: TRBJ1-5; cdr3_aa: CASSSGGGNNQPQHF; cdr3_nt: TGTGCCAGTAGTTCAGGGGGCGGCAACAATCAGCCCCAGCATTTT
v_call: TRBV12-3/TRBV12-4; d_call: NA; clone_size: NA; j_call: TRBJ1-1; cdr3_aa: CASSLLGGTEAFF; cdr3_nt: TGTGCCAGCAGTTTACTCGGGGGCACTGAAGCTTTCTTT
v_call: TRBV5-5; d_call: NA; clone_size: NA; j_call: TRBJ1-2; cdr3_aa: CASSLFEGPYGYTF; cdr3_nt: TGTGCCAGCAGCTTGTTTGAGGGCCCCTATGGCTACACCTTC
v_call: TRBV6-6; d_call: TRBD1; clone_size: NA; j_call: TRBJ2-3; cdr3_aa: CASSEGQGVDTQYF; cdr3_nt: TGTGCCAGCAGCGAGGGACAGGGGGTGGATACGCAGTATTTT
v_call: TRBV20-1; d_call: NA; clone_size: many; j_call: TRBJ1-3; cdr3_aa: CSASPNEYSGNTIYF; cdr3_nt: TGCAGTGCTAGTCCCAATGAGTATTCTGGAAACACCATATATTTT
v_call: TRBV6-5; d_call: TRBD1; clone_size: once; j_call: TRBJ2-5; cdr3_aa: CASRPPGQGRETQYF; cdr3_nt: TGTGCCAGCAGACCCCCGGGACAGGGGAGAGAGACCCAGTACTTC
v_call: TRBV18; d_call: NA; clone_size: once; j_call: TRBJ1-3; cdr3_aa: CASSPQGSGNTIYF; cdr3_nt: TGTGCCAGCTCACCACAGGGGTCTGGAAACACCATATATTTT
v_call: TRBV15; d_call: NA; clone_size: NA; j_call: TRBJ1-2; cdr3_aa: CATLPAGRGNYGYTF; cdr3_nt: TGTGCCACCCTACCAGCAGGGCGCGGAAACTATGGCTACACCTTC
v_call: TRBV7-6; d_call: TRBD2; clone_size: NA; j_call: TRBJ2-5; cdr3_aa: CASSFSGGWETQYF; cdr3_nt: TGTGCCAGCAGCTTCAGCGGGGGATGGGAGACCCAGTACTTC
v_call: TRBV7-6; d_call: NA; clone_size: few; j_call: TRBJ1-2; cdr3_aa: CASSSPGAPSYGYTF; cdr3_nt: TGTGCCAGCAGCTCTCCAGGGGCCCCTTCTTATGGCTACACCTTC
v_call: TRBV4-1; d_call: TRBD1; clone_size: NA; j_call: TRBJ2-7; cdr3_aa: CASSQGTGRYEQYF; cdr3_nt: TGCGCCAGCAGCCAAGGGACAGGTCGGTACGAGCAGTACTTC
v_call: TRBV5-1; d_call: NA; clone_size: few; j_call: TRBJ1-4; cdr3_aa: CASSRQEAGAYNEKLFF; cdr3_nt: TGCGCCAGCAGCCGCCAGGAGGCAGGGGCTTATAATGAAAAACTGTTTTTT
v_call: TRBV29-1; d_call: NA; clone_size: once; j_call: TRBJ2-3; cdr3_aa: CSVPDSFDTDTQYF; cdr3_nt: TGCAGCGTTCCCGACAGTTTCGACACAGATACGCAGTATTTT
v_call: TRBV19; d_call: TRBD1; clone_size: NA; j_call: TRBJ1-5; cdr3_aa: CASSIIGTGGFNQPQHF; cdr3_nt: TGTGCCAGTAGTATAATAGGGACAGGAGGGTTCAATCAGCCCCAGCATTTT
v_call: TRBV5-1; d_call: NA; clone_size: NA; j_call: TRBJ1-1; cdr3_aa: CASSGGTEAFF; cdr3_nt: TGCGCCAGCAGCGGCGGGACTGAAGCTTTCTTT
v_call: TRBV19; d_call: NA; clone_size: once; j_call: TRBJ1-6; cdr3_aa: CASNRGVEPLHF; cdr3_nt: TGTGCCAGTAATCGGGGAGTAGAGCCCCTCCACTTT
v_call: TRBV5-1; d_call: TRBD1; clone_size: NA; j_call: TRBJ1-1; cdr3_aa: CASSTLQGAITEAFF; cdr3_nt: TGCGCCAGCAGCACTCTCCAGGGGGCGATCACTGAAGCTTTCTTT
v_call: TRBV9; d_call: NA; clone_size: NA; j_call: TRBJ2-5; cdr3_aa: CASSVAETQYF; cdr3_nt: TGTGCCAGCAGCGTAGCGGAGACCCAGTACTTC
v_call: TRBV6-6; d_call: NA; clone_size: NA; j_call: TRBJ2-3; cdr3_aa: CASGAATDTQYF; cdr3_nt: TGTGCCAGCGGGGCGGCCACAGATACGCAGTATTTT
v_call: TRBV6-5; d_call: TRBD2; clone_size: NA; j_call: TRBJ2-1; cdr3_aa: CASRAVRTSDNEQFF; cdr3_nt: TGTGCCAGCAGGGCCGTAAGGACTAGCGACAATGAGCAGTTCTTC
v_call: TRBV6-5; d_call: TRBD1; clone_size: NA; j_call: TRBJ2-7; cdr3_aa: CASTQQGAEYEQYF; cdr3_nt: TGTGCCAGCACCCAACAGGGGGCAGAATACGAGCAGTACTTC